Here is one T cell receptor (beta chain) with its context. Antigen unknown. Germline assignment: CDR1 SEHNR and CDR2 FQNEAQ (reference sequence). This CDR3 is 15 amino acids long. V lost 5 bases to trimming and J lost 5 bases, with 19 bases between them. This sample is drawn from a study of molecular identifiers for immune sequencing clone quantification. Notes on the study in general: Among about a million naive cells, spiked Jurkat TCR RNA from a single cell was reportedly detectable.

Bulk libraries came from a prior protocol with listed TCR primers. TCRdb fed the PCR reads into MiXCR, producing one record per CDR3 protein. The sample lists hundreds of thousands of distinct CDR3 sequences, over 20% occurring once. The J gene is TRBJ2-7, the V gene TRBV7-9; a weak D match, TRBD1 (6 bases). This sequence originates from a human donor in good health. Some libraries in this study had Jurkat cell RNA spiked in. Material: naive CD8+ T cells from blood, with Jurkat cell RNA spiked in. Subset described: FACS-sorted CD8+CD4-CCR7+CD45RA+ naive T cells. The DNA of the CDR3 is TGTGCCAGCAGCACGGTACAGGGAGTTCTCCACGAGCAGTACTTC. Its protein is CASSTVQGVLHEQYF. The full variable domain, completed using reference TRBV7-9 and TRBJ2-7, is DTGVSQNPRHKITKRGQNVTFRCDPISEHNRLYWYRQTLGQGPEFLTYFQNEAQLEKSRLLSDRFSAERPKGSFSTLEIQRTEQGDSAMYLCASSTVQGVLHEQYFGPGTRLTVT.